This T cell receptor beta chain is from a study of vaccination and CD4 T cells after COVID-19. Regarding the study as a whole: Convalescent patients had a median approximately 86% of post-vaccine SARS-CoV-2-reactive clones that were detected only after vaccination, not before it.

This clonotype was found a few times. What it binds is not known. V lost 2 bases and J lost 0, with 16 bases in between. This CDR3 spans 17 amino acids. CDR1 MNHEY and CDR2 SVGEGT come from the germline V gene. The sample's treatment: roughly ten-day PBMC culture with coronavirus spike peptide pools or control peptides (ViraFEST assay). Cultured CD4+ T cell DNA underwent sequencing with the Oncomine TCR Beta short-read assay. TCRdb recomputed calls from the PCR reads with MiXCR, one row per CDR3 protein. The repertoire includes roughly 10,000 distinct CDR3 sequences, around three fifths of them detected once, and roughly 25% sits in the top ten.

Sequencing input: CD4+ T cells from blood, cultured in vitro. The TCR comes from a human donor who had recovered from COVID-19. The chain carries TRBV6-2 or TRBV6-3 and TRBJ1-1; D is possibly TRBD1 (6 bases). The CDR3 nucleotides are TGTGCCAGCAGTTACGCTAGGGGGTCGCTCATGAACACTGAAGCTTTCTTT. This sequence encodes CASSYARGSLMNTEAFF.